This T cell receptor (beta chain) was captured in a study of CD8 T cells in ankylosing spondylitis. This clonotype was counted many times. Its antigen is currently unknown. TCR beta libraries were made by quantitative 5'-RACE with molecular barcodes. MiXCR, run by TCRdb on the 5' RACE reads, gives a single entry per CDR3 protein. The sample records about 440,000 distinct CDR3 sequences, about a sixth being singletons. Study-level results: Researchers reportedly found disease-linked clones significantly enriched in matched ankylosing spondylitis synovial fluid. Seven to nine highly homologous variants formed a TCR beta motif that appeared characteristic of ankylosing spondylitis blood.

The CDR3 spans 12 residues. V lost 3 bases, J lost 11 bases, and 11 bases lay in between. The sequence was obtained from a male donor with ankylosing spondylitis. Sequences were obtained from blood, either unsorted or a sorted T cell fraction (not recorded which). This chain joins TRBV12-3 or TRBV12-4 and TRBJ2-1; possible D gene TRBD2, 6 bases. CDR3 DNA sequence: TGTGCCAGCAGTTTCGATGCGGGGAAGCAGTTCTTC. It translates to CASSFDAGKQFF.